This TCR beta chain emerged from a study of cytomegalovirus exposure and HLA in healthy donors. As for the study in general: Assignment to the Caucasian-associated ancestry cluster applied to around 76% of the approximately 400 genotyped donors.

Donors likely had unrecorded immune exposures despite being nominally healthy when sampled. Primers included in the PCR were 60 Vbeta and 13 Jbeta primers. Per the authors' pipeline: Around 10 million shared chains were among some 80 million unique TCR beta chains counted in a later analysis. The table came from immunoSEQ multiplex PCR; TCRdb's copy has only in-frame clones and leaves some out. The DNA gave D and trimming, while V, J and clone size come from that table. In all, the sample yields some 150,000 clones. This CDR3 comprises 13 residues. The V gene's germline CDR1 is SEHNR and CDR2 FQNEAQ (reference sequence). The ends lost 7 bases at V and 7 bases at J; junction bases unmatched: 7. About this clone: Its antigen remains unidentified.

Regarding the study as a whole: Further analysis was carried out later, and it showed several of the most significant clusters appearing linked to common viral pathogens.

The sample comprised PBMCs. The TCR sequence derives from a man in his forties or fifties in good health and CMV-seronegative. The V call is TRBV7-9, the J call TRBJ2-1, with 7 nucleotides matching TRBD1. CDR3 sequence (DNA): TGTGCCAGCATCAGAACAGGGGTAAATGAGCAGTTCTTC. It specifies CASIRTGVNEQFF.